The next 26 T cell receptor beta chains were all read from a single sample in a study of blood T cell repertoires in COVID-19. Generated by immunoSEQ multiplex PCR, the TCRdb table keeps only in-frame clones and is missing some. Here the sample spans a few hundred thousand clones, 70% to 80% being singletons. Material for sequencing was peripheral blood. These receptor sequences come from a woman aged 80 or over with acute or convalescent COVID-19.

Only a few counts were recorded for this clone. The chain recombines TRBV3-1 (or the pseudogene TRBV3-2) with TRBJ1-2, with D possibly matching TRBD1 (5 bases). V was trimmed by 1 base and J by 1 base, leaving 7 bases between them. The germline V gene has CDR1 LGHDT and CDR2 YNNKEL (reference sequence). CDR3 size: 14 residues. In DNA, the CDR3 is TGTGCCAGCAGCCAAGCGGGGGTTAACTATGGCTACACCTTC. Translated, it gives CASSQAGVNYGYTF.

V gene TRBV19 combines with J gene TRBJ2-7; 11 positions match TRBD1. The V gene end was trimmed by 3 bases and the J gene end by 7 bases; junction bases not matched to a gene: 8. The CDR3 runs to 15 residues. Germline CDR1 and CDR2: LNHDA and SQIVND (reference sequence). In DNA form, the CDR3 reads TGTGCCAGTAGTATCATCGGGACAGGGGGTGCAGAGCAGTACTTC. It codes for CASSIIGTGGAEQYF.

The V and J genes are TRBV2 and TRBJ2-3, with D possibly matching TRBD1 (6 bases). Germline V gene data show CDR1 as SNHLY and CDR2 as FYNNEI. V was trimmed by 1 base and J by 5 bases, leaving 10 bases between them. There are 14 residues in the CDR3. CDR3 in amino acids: CASSEDGGRDTQYF. DNA for the CDR3: TGTGCCAGCAGTGAAGATGGGGGCAGAGATACGCAGTATTTT.

The chain combines TRBV4-1 with TRBJ1-5; maybe TRBD1 (5 bases). The CDR3 runs 16 residues. The V gene lost 4 bases and the J gene lost 0 bases, with 13 bases spanning the gap. Per germline, CDR1 MGHRA and CDR2 YSYEKL. CDR3 DNA: TGCGCCAGCAGCCCATCGACAGCGTATAGCAATCAGCCCCAGCATTTT. Amino acids: CASSPSTAYSNQPQHF.

V and J are TRBV10-3 and TRBJ1-2, with 8 bases matching TRBD1. The CDR3 spans 14 residues. The germline CDR1 and CDR2 sequences are ENHRY and SYGVKD. V trimming: 7 bases; J trimming: 3 bases; junction bases outside the gene matches: 7. CDR3 DNA sequence: TGTGCCATCACTGGACAGGGAAACGACTATGGCTACACCTTC. Translating gives CAITGQGNDYGYTF.

CDR3 residues: CASSLSPRKDQPQHF. CDR3 nucleotides: TGTGCCAGCAGTTTATCACCCAGGAAGGATCAGCCCCAGCATTTT. This chain joins TRBV27 and TRBJ1-5; the D is unclear. The CDR3 length is 15 residues. Trimming left V 0 bases short and J 5 bases short, with 11 bases between. Germline lookup yields CDR1 MNHEY and CDR2 SMNVEV (reference sequence).

The gene calls are TRBV7-3 and TRBJ2-3; 12 nucleotides line up with TRBD1. The junction had 13 bases not matched to a gene; V was cut back by 5 bases and J by 1 base. Looked up from germline, CDR1 is SGHTA and CDR2 is FQGTGA. The CDR3 contains 19 residues. The CDR3 region has the DNA TGTGCCAGCAGCCGGTCCGGGACAGGGGGCGTGCGGCGCACAGATACGCAGTATTTT. Its protein is CASSRSGTGGVRRTDTQYF.

The chain links TRBV6-1 to TRBJ1-3; TRBD1 matches 8 bases. The CDR3 covers 19 residues. V lost 2 bases to trimming and J lost 0 bases; unmatched junction nucleotides: 12. CDR1 is MNHNS and CDR2 is SASEGT in the germline V gene. The CDR3 region has the DNA TGTGCCAGCAGTGAATGGAGAACCGGGACAGGCATCTCTGGAAACACCATATATTTT. Protein sequence: CASSEWRTGTGISGNTIYF.

The V and J genes are TRBV11-2 and TRBJ2-1, with TRBD1 as a possible D gene (6 bases). The germline V and J ends were trimmed by 2 bases and 1 base, with 9 bases remaining between them. CDR3 length: 15 amino acids. Germline V gives CDR1 SGHAT, CDR2 FQNNGV. The CDR3 sequence: CASSLQGLSYNEQFF. Written as DNA, the CDR3 is TGTGCCAGCAGCTTACAGGGGCTGTCCTACAATGAGCAGTTCTTC.

This clone showed up just a few times. The V and J genes are TRBV11-2 and TRBJ2-2, with no clear D. Germline-derived CDR1 and CDR2 are SGHAT and FQNNGV. This CDR3 region has 14 residues. V was cut by 8 bases and J by 4 bases, with 14 bases left in between. CDR3 DNA sequence: TGTGCCAGCGAAGCGAAGGTCCGCACCGGGGAGCTGTTTTTT. Amino acid sequence: CASEAKVRTGELFF.

The chain employs TRBV7-2 and TRBJ2-2, with a possible D match to TRBD2 (6 bases). In germline, CDR1 is SGHTA, CDR2 FQGNSA. V lost 5 bases and J lost 3, with 16 bases in between. The CDR3 is 16 residues long. Here the CDR3 DNA reads TGTGCCAGCAGCCCGCCAGGAGGGGCGCACACCGGGGAGCTGTTTTTT. Translated, it gives CASSPPGGAHTGELFF.

The chain joins TRBV29-1 to TRBJ2-1, with 8 bases aligning to TRBD2. V trimming: 7 bases; J trimming: 9 bases; junction bases outside the gene matches: 14. Germline lookup yields CDR1 SQVTM and CDR2 ANQGSEA. This CDR3 is built from 14 residues. The CDR3 loop reads CSGRSSSGLGEQFF. CDR3 coding DNA: TGCAGCGGTCGGTCGTCTAGCGGGCTGGGTGAGCAGTTCTTC.

The chain couples TRBV9 to TRBJ1-5; the match to TRBD1 covers 7 bases. Germline CDR1 is SGDLS and CDR2 is YYNGEE. J lost 4 bases, V lost 2 bases, and 3 bases had no gene match. The CDR3 consists of 14 residues. The DNA for the CDR3 is TGTGCCAGCAGCGTCGGGACAGTGAATCAGCCCCAGCATTTT. Translation gives CASSVGTVNQPQHF.

This chain uses TRBV25-1 with TRBJ1-2; no firm D call. V shed 1 base and J shed 5 bases, with 5 bases lying between them. Germline lookup yields CDR1 MGHDK and CDR2 SYGVNS. CDR3 length: 12 residues. As DNA, the CDR3 is TGTGCCAGCAGTGAATCCAGTTATGGCTACACCTTC. Protein sequence: CASSESSYGYTF.

This clone appeared a single time. The gene calls are TRBV6-5 and TRBJ1-4; TRBD1 aligns across 7 bases. V was clipped by 7 bases and J by 7 bases; unmatched bases: 9. The germline gives CDR1 MNHEY, CDR2 SVGAGI. The CDR3 totals 14 residues. The CDR3 DNA follows: TGTGCCAGCACCCCAGGGACAGTAGGTGAAAAACTGTTTTTT. Amino acids: CASTPGTVGEKLFF.

The rearrangement joins TRBV21-1 to TRBJ1-4; the D call in the table, TRBD1, was not verified against the DNA. TRBV21-1 has pseudogene status. This CDR3 spans 15 amino acids. The CDR3 DNA reads as TGTGCCAGCAGCAAAGAAGCGGACAGGGGTGAAAAACTGTTTTTT. This encodes CASSKEADRGEKLFF.

The genes are TRBV6-5 and TRBJ1-5; TRBD1 might be the D (6 bases). There are 13 residues in the CDR3. Germline values: CDR1 MNHEY, CDR2 SVGAGI. V was shortened by 7 bases and J by 2 bases, with 9 bases between the two germline ends. CDR3 nucleotides: TGTGCCAGCACACAGGGAGGCAATCAGCCCCAGCATTTT. As protein: CASTQGGNQPQHF.

The V and J genes are TRBV15 and TRBJ2-2; TRBD2 aligns across 8 bases. The CDR3 consists of 16 residues. Germline V gene data show CDR1 as LNHNV and CDR2 as YYDKDF (reference sequence). J was trimmed by 4 bases and V by 5 bases; bases with no gene match: 9. CDR3 nucleotides: TGTGCCACCAGCCGGGGGGGACGTTCGGGCACCGGGGAGCTGTTTTTT. Its protein is CATSRGGRSGTGELFF.

V usage is TRBV5-4 and J usage is TRBJ1-3; no clear D. Trimming left V 5 bases short and J 2 bases short, with 14 bases between. Germline V lookup: CDR1 SGHNT, CDR2 YYREEE (reference sequence). The CDR3 sequence is 15 residues long. CDR3 coding DNA: TGTGCCAGCAGACCTACGCCGATGGCTGGAAACACCATATATTTT. Translated: CASRPTPMAGNTIYF.

Only one count was recorded for this clone. The chain employs TRBV2 and TRBJ2-3; D call uncertain. V gave up 4 bases and J gave up 2 bases, with 13 bases separating them. The CDR3 consists of 15 residues. Looked up from germline, CDR1 is SNHLY and CDR2 is FYNNEI. CDR3 sequence: CASSVGGGYTDTQYF. Here the CDR3 DNA reads TGTGCCAGCAGTGTGGGTGGCGGCTACACAGATACGCAGTATTTT.

The CDR3 DNA follows: TGTGCCAGTAGCCCGTGGGGGACAGGGGCCGCAAAACTGTTTTTT. It is translated as CASSPWGTGAAKLFF. The V call is TRBV19, the J call TRBJ1-4, with 10 nucleotides matching TRBD1. The CDR3 runs to 15 residues. Germline-derived CDR1 and CDR2 are LNHDA and SQIVND (reference sequence). Trimming removed 6 bases from V and 10 bases from J; junction bases left unmatched: 11.

This chain connects TRBV4-3 to TRBJ1-4, with D possibly TRBD1 on 6 matching bases. V dropped 1 base and J dropped 4 bases, with 13 bases sitting between them. Looked up from germline, CDR1 is LGHNA and CDR2 is YSLEER. The CDR3 length is 16 residues. The CDR3 DNA reads as TGCGCCAGCAGCCAAGTCTGGGACACCTTTAATGAAAAACTGTTTTTT. Protein sequence: CASSQVWDTFNEKLFF.

The sample holds one count of this clone. The chain employs TRBV14 and TRBJ2-2; 7 bases match TRBD1. CDR3 length equals 17 residues. Germline-derived CDR1 and CDR2 are SGHDN and FVKESK. Germline trimming cut 4 bases from V and 0 bases from J; bases unmatched to any gene: 8. The CDR3: CASSPDRIRANTGELFF. The CDR3 region has the DNA TGTGCCAGCAGCCCGGACAGGATCCGCGCGAACACCGGGGAGCTGTTTTTT.

The chain combines TRBV11-2 with TRBJ2-1, with D possibly being TRBD2 (6 bases). V was cut by 6 bases and J by 2 bases, with 14 bases left in between. The germline V gene encodes CDR1 SGHAT and CDR2 FQNNGV. The CDR3 spans 15 residues. CDR3 loop: CASRSRDFAYNEQFF. CDR3 DNA: TGTGCCAGCAGGTCCCGGGACTTCGCCTACAATGAGCAGTTCTTC.

V gene TRBV2 combines with J gene TRBJ2-1; 7 nucleotides align to TRBD1. This CDR3 comprises 16 residues. CDR1 and CDR2 (germline): SNHLY, FYNNEI. Losses at the gene ends were 6 bases for V and 3 bases for J; bases not matched to a gene: 11. CDR3 sequence (DNA): TGTGCCAGCAGGGGTGCGCGACAGGGTGGCTACAATGAGCAGTTCTTC. This translates into CASRGARQGGYNEQFF.

This clone occurred a few times. The chain carries TRBV19 and TRBJ2-2; no definite D call. This CDR3 has 15 amino acids. Trimming stripped 3 bases from V and 5 bases from J, with 13 bases between. Per the germline V gene, CDR1 is LNHDA and CDR2 is SQIVND (reference sequence). The CDR3 loop is CASSISGSTTGELFF. CDR3 DNA sequence: TGTGCCAGTAGTATTTCAGGCAGTACAACCGGGGAGCTGTTTTTT.